What follows are 22 T cell receptor beta chains derived from one specimen sequenced in a study of blood T cell repertoires in COVID-19. The table came from immunoSEQ multiplex PCR; TCRdb's copy has only in-frame clones and leaves some out. The sample contains roughly 50,000 clones, 85% to 90% of which appear only once. Sequenced material: peripheral blood. Receptors were obtained from a man aged 55 to 69 with acute or convalescent COVID-19.

The V gene is TRBV4-1, the J gene TRBJ2-7; D is unclear. This CDR3 comprises 13 residues. Germline loops: CDR1 MGHRA, CDR2 YSYEKL. Trimming cost V 2 bases and J 3 bases, with 8 bases left between them. The CDR3 sequence: CASSQLPDYEQYF. CDR3 nucleotides: TGCGCCAGCAGCCAACTCCCAGACTACGAGCAGTACTTC.

This clone has only a few counts. This chain joins TRBV11-2 and TRBJ2-1; no firm D call. Germline values: CDR1 SGHAT, CDR2 FQNNGV. The CDR3 has 13 residues. The V end lost 6 bases, the J end lost 15 bases, and 21 bases lay between the germline ends. The CDR3 loop reads CASSTPMRVRWFF. The CDR3 region has the DNA TGTGCCAGCAGTACCCCTATGAGAGTTCGGTGGTTCTTC.

This clone has just one count. The chain links TRBV19 to TRBJ1-1, with D uncertain. The CDR3 loop spans 13 amino acids. CDR1 is LNHDA and CDR2 is SQIVND in the germline V gene (reference sequence). V lost 3 bases and J lost 6, with 11 bases in between. The CDR3 protein is CASSISTGAEAFF. CDR3 DNA: TGTGCCAGTAGTATCAGTACCGGGGCTGAAGCTTTCTTT.

This chain joins TRBV5-1 and TRBJ2-7; TRBD2 matches at 8 bases. The CDR3 is 15 residues long. V was clipped by 7 bases and J by 2 bases; unmatched bases: 11. CDR1 is SGHRS, CDR2 YFSETQ, per germline. The CDR3 reads CASSGGYSGTYEQYF. The DNA of the CDR3 is TGCGCCAGCTCCGGGGGCTATAGCGGGACCTACGAGCAGTACTTC.

The chain couples TRBV2 to TRBJ2-3, with D perhaps matching TRBD2 (6 bases). The CDR3 sequence is 12 residues long. The V gene's germline CDR1 is SNHLY and CDR2 FYNNEI. With 5 bases removed from V and 4 bases from J, the gap between germline ends came to 7 bases. The CDR3 spells CASSRLADTQYF. The CDR3 DNA is TGTGCCAGCAGTAGACTAGCAGATACGCAGTATTTT. Full variable domain (missing parts from reference TRBV2 and TRBJ2-3): EPEVTQTPSHQVTQMGQEVILRCVPISNHLYFYWYRQILGQKVEFLVSFYNNEISEKSEIFDDQFSVERPDGSNFTLKIRSTKLEDSAMYFCASSRLADTQYFGPGTRLTVL.

The rearrangement links TRBV19 to TRBJ1-1; D unresolved. V lost 3 bases to trimming and J lost 10 bases, with 9 bases between them. This CDR3 region has 11 residues. Germline V gene data show CDR1 as LNHDA and CDR2 as SQIVND (reference sequence). The CDR3 is CASSILGLAFF. CDR3 sequence (DNA): TGTGCCAGTAGTATTCTTGGGCTAGCTTTCTTT.

This sequence joins TRBV7-8 and TRBJ1-4, with D perhaps matching TRBD1 (5 bases). CDR1 SGHVS and CDR2 FQNEAQ come from the germline V gene. There are 14 residues in the CDR3. Between the trimmed V and J ends, which lost 5 bases and 7 bases, there was a span of 14 bases. DNA for the CDR3: TGTGCCAGCAGCCCCTCGGAGGGGTTTGAAAAACTGTTTTTT. Its translation: CASSPSEGFEKLFF.

There are a few counts of this clone. This chain links TRBV5-4 with TRBJ2-1, with TRBD1 identical over 7 bases. The germline gives CDR1 SGHNT, CDR2 YYREEE (reference sequence). This CDR3 contains 12 residues. V was clipped by 3 bases and J by 8 bases; unmatched bases: 2. The DNA of the CDR3 is TGTGCCAGCAGCTCAACAGGGGATGAGCAGTTCTTC. Its translation is CASSSTGDEQFF.

The DNA for the CDR3 is TGCGCCAGCAGCTTCGGCATTGGACATGCCTATGGCTACACCTTC. Encoded protein: CASSFGIGHAYGYTF. The rearrangement links TRBV5-1 to TRBJ1-2, with D perhaps matching TRBD1 (5 bases). This CDR3 comprises 15 residues. The ends were cut back, 2 bases at V and 4 bases at J, with 15 bases in the middle. Per germline, CDR1 SGHRS and CDR2 YFSETQ.

This chain joins TRBV15 and TRBJ2-1; a weak D match, TRBD2 (6 bases). CDR1 LNHNV and CDR2 YYDKDF come from the germline V gene (reference sequence). The CDR3 has 16 amino acids. Trimming took off 1 base at V and 8 bases at J, with 18 bases between the two ends. The CDR3 nucleotides read TGTGCCACCAGCAGAGTGGGTAGCGGCTCCAACGATGAGCAGTTCTTC. Translating gives CATSRVGSGSNDEQFF.

This clone was seen a few times. The chain combines TRBV19 with TRBJ2-1; D is possibly TRBD2 (6 bases). Trimming removed 3 bases at V and 0 bases at J, with 18 bases between. CDR3 length: 18 residues. Germline V gene sequence: CDR1 LNHDA, CDR2 SQIVND (reference sequence). The CDR3 nucleotides are TGTGCCAGTAGTATCGGGAGACAACTCCTTCGCTCCTACAATGAGCAGTTCTTC. Its protein is CASSIGRQLLRSYNEQFF. Together with reference TRBV19 and TRBJ2-1, the CDR3 gives the full variable domain: DGGITQSPKYLFRKEGQNVTLSCEQNLNHDAMYWYRQDPGQGLRLIYYSQIVNDFQKGDIAEGYSVSREKKESFPLTVTSAQKNPTAFYLCASSIGRQLLRSYNEQFFGPGTRLTVL.

Here the CDR3 reads CATSRGVYEQYF. The CDR3 DNA is TGTGCCACCAGTAGAGGCGTATACGAGCAGTACTTC. The V gene is TRBV24-1, the J gene TRBJ2-7; D remains unclear. The CDR3 is 12 residues long. Looked up from germline, CDR1 is KGHDR and CDR2 is SFDVKD. Trimming pared 6 bases from V and 4 bases from J, leaving 9 bases between.

The J gene is TRBJ2-1, the V gene TRBV29-1, with TRBD2 matching over 9 bases. CDR3 length equals 12 residues. CDR1 and CDR2 (germline): SQVTM, ANQGSEA. Unmatched junction bases numbered 10, after V lost 4 bases and J lost 15 bases. Written as DNA, the CDR3 is TGCAGCGTTGCGACCCCGGGACTAGCTGGGTTCTTC. Its translation is CSVATPGLAGFF.

The V and J genes are TRBV5-1 and TRBJ1-2, with TRBD1 as a possible D gene (6 bases). Germline-derived CDR1 and CDR2 are SGHRS and YFSETQ. The CDR3 has 16 residues. The ends were cut back, 4 bases at V and 0 bases at J, with 16 bases in the middle. CDR3 amino acids: CASSTALDRSNYGYTF. CDR3 nucleotide sequence: TGCGCCAGCAGCACAGCCCTGGACAGATCTAACTATGGCTACACCTTC.

The chain carries TRBV24-1 and TRBJ2-7; no clear D gene. The CDR3 loop spans 11 amino acids. Trimming left V 4 bases short and J 8 bases short, with 8 bases between. In germline, CDR1 is KGHDR, CDR2 SFDVKD. CDR3 in DNA: TGTGCCACCAGTGACGGGTACCAGCAGTACTTC. Translation: CATSDGYQQYF.

The chain is built from TRBV3-1 (or the pseudogene TRBV3-2) and TRBJ2-3, with TRBD2 identical over 8 bases. Trimming removed 1 base from V and 5 bases from J; junction bases left unmatched: 2. Germline values: CDR1 LGHDT, CDR2 YNNKEL (reference sequence). This CDR3 contains 14 residues. The CDR3 here is CASSQAGGLDTQYF. CDR3 nucleotides: TGTGCCAGCAGCCAAGCGGGAGGGTTAGATACGCAGTATTTT.

The chain has TRBV27 and TRBJ1-5, with no clear D. The CDR3 runs 17 residues. Germline values: CDR1 MNHEY, CDR2 SMNVEV (reference sequence). Trimming removed 5 bases at V and 6 bases at J, with 23 bases between. Here the CDR3 reads CASSPREPGFSGQPQHF. The CDR3 DNA is TGTGCCAGCAGTCCCCGGGAGCCAGGATTTTCGGGTCAGCCCCAGCATTTT.

The chain links TRBV2 to TRBJ2-1; possibly TRBD1 for D (5 bases). The V end lost 6 bases, the J end lost 6 bases, and 12 bases lay between the germline ends. In germline, CDR1 is SNHLY, CDR2 FYNNEI. This CDR3 comprises 13 residues. The CDR3 reads CASSGRVGNEQFF. CDR3 coding DNA: TGTGCCAGCAGCGGCAGGGTGGGCAATGAGCAGTTCTTC.

The chain combines TRBV5-1 with TRBJ1-4; maybe TRBD1 (5 bases). The CDR3 loop spans 17 amino acids. The V end lost 5 bases, the J end lost 7 bases, and 24 bases lay between the germline ends. Germline values: CDR1 SGHRS, CDR2 YFSETQ. The CDR3 reads CASRSAPVPAGGEKLFF. CDR3 nucleotide sequence: TGCGCCAGCAGATCCGCGCCGGTTCCCGCGGGGGGTGAAAAACTGTTTTTT. Full variable domain (rest looked up from reference TRBV5-1 and TRBJ1-4): KAGVTQTPRYLIKTRGQQVTLSCSPISGHRSVSWYQQTPGQGLQFLFEYFSETQRNKGNFPGRFSGRQFSNSRSEMNVSTLELGDSALYLCASRSAPVPAGGEKLFFGSGTQLSVL.

The chain combines TRBV19 with TRBJ1-5; maybe TRBD1 (5 bases). Trimming pared 3 bases from V and 5 bases from J, leaving 8 bases between. Germline lookup yields CDR1 LNHDA and CDR2 SQIVND (reference sequence). The CDR3 is made up of 13 amino acids. The CDR3 spells CASSMGGDQPQHF. As DNA, the CDR3 is TGTGCCAGTAGTATGGGGGGGGATCAGCCCCAGCATTTT.

V is TRBV30 and J is TRBJ2-7, with 9 nucleotides matching TRBD2. After removal of 0 bases from V and 5 bases from J, the junction contained 14 bases not matched to a gene. This CDR3 has 17 residues. Germline CDR1 is GTSNPN and CDR2 is SVGIG (reference sequence). In DNA form, the CDR3 reads TGTGCCTGGAGTGTACGGCGAGCGGGAGGTTTCTTAGACGAGCAGTACTTC. Protein product: CAWSVRRAGGFLDEQYF.

V is TRBV5-6 and J is TRBJ2-3, with 7 bases identical to TRBD1. Germline V gives CDR1 SGHDT, CDR2 YYEEEE. The CDR3 loop spans 14 amino acids. Trimming cost V 2 bases and J 4 bases; bases outside gene matches: 4. CDR3 bases: TGTGCCAGCAGCTTTGACAGGGTCGCAGATACGCAGTATTTT. It specifies CASSFDRVADTQYF.